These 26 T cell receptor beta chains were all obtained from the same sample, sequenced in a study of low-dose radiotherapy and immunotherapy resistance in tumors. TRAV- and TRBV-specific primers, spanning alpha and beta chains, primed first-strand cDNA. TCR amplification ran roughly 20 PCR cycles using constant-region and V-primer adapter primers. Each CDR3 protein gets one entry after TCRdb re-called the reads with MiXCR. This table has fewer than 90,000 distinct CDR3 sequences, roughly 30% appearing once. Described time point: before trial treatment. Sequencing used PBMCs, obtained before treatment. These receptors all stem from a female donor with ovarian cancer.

For the CDR3, the DNA is TGCAGCGTTGAAATGCCCGGGAACATTCAGTACTTC. It translates to CSVEMPGNIQYF. The chain has TRBV29-1 and TRBJ2-4; no firm D call. Trimming took 2 bases from V and 7 from J, leaving 9 bases between them. Germline CDR1 reads SQVTM; CDR2 reads ANQGSEA. This CDR3 has 12 residues.

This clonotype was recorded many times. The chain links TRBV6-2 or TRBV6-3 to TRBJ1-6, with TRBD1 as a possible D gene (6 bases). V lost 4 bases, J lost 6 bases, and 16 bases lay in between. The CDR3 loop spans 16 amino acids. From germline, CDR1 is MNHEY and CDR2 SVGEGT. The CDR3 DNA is TGTGCCAGCAGTTTATCAGGGGCCACCCCTAATTCACCCCTCCACTTT. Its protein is CASSLSGATPNSPLHF.

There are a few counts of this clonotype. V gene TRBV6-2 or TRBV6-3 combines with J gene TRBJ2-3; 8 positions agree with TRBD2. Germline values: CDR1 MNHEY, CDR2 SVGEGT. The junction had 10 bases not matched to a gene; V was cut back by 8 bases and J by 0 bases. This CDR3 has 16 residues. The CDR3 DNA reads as TGTGCCAGCCGCGGGGGGCACCTCTTTAGCACAGATACGCAGTATTTT. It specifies CASRGGHLFSTDTQYF.

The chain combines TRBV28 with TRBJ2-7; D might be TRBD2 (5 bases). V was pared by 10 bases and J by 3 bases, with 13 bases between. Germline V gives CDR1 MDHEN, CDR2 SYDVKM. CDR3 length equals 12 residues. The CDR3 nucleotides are TGTGCCACCTCGGACTTCCTCTACGAGCAGTACTTC. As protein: CATSDFLYEQYF. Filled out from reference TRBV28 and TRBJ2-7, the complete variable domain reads DVKVTQSSRYLVKRTGEKVFLECVQDMDHENMFWYRQDPGLGLRLIYFSYDVKMKEKGDIPEGYSVSREKKERFSLILESASTNQTSMYLCATSDFLYEQYFGPGTRLTVT.

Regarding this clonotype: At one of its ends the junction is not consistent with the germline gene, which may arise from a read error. Here the CDR3 reads CASRLVTAGSYNEQFF. The CDR3 DNA follows: TGCGCCAGCAGGTTGGTTACAGCGGGATCCTACAATGAGCAGTTTTTC. V and J are TRBV5-1 and TRBJ2-1; TRBD2 agrees at 7 bases. This CDR3 spans 16 amino acids. Germline V CDR1 and CDR2: SGHRS, YFSETQ.

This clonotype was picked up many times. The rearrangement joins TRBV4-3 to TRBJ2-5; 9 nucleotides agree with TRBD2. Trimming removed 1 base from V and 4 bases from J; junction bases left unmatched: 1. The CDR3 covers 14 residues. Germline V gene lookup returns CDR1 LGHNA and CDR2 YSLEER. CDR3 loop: CASSQVAGVETQYF. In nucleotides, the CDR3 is TGCGCCAGCAGCCAAGTAGCGGGAGTAGAGACCCAGTACTTC.

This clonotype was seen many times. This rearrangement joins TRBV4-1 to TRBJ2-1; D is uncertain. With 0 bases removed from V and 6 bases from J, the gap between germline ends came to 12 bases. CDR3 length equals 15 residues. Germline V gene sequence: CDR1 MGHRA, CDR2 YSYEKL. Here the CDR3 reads CASSQDSSYFNEQFF. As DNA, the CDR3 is TGCGCCAGCAGCCAAGACTCTAGTTATTTCAATGAGCAGTTCTTC.

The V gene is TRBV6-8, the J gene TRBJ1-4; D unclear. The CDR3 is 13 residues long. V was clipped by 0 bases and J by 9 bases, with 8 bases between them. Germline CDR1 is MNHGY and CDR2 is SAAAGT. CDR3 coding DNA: TGTGCCAGCAGTTACTCGATGGGGAAAAAACTGTTTTTT. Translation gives CASSYSMGKKLFF.

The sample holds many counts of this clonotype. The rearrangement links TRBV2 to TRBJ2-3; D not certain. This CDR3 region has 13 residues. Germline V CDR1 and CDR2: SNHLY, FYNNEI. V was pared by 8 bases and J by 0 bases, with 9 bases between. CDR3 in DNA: TGTGCCAGCCAAGCCACTAGCACAGATACGCAGTATTTT. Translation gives CASQATSTDTQYF.

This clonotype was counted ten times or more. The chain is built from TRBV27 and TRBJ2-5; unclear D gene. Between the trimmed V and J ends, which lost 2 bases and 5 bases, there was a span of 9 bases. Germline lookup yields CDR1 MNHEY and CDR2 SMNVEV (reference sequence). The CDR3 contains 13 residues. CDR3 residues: CASSLTTRETQYF. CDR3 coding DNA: TGTGCCAGCAGTTTAACCACCAGGGAGACCCAGTACTTC.

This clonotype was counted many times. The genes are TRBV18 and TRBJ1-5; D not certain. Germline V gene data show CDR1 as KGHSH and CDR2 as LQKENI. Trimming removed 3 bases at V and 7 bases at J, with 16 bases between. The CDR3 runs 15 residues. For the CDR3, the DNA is TGTGCCAGCTCACCCCGGGCAGGTCGGGAGCAGCCCCAGCATTTT. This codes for CASSPRAGREQPQHF. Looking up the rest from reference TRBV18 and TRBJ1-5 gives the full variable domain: NAGVMQNPRHLVRRRGQEARLRCSPMKGHSHVYWYRQLPEEGLKFMVYLQKENIIDESGMPKERFSAEFPKEGPSILRIQQVVRGDSAAYFCASSPRAGREQPQHFGDGTRLSIL.

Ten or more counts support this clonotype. The CDR3 loop is CASSTQGAYNSPLHF. The DNA of the CDR3 is TGTGCCAGCAGTACACAGGGGGCCTATAATTCACCCCTCCACTTT. The V gene is TRBV27, the J gene TRBJ1-6, with 8 positions matching TRBD1. Germline CDR1 is MNHEY and CDR2 is SMNVEV (reference sequence). V lost 5 bases to trimming and J lost 2 bases; unmatched junction nucleotides: 2. The CDR3 is 15 amino acids.

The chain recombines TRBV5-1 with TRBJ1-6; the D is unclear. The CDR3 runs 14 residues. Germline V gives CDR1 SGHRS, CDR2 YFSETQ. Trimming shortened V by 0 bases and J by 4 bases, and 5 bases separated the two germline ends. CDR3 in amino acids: CASSLDGYNSPLHF. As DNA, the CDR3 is TGCGCCAGCAGCTTGGACGGTTATAATTCACCCCTCCACTTT.

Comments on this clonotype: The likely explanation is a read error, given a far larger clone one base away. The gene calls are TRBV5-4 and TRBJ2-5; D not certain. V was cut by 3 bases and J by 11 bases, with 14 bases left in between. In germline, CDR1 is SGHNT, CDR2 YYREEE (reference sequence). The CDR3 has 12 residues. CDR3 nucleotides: TGTGCCAGCAGCTGGGTCCGGGCCCCGCAGTACTTC. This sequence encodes CASSWVRAPQYF.

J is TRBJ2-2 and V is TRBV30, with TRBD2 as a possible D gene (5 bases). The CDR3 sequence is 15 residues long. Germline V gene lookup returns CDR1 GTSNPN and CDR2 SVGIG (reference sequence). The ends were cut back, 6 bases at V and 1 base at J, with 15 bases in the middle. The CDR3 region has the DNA TGTGCCTGCCCCGCCCTCCGGGGGAACACCGGGGAGCTGTTTTTT. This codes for CACPALRGNTGELFF.

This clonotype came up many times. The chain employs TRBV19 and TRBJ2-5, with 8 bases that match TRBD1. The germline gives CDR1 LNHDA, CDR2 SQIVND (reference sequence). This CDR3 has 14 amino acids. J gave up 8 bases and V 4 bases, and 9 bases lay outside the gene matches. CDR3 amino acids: CASSTDRGGRTQYF. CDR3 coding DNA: TGTGCCAGTAGTACCGACAGGGGCGGGCGTACCCAGTACTTC.

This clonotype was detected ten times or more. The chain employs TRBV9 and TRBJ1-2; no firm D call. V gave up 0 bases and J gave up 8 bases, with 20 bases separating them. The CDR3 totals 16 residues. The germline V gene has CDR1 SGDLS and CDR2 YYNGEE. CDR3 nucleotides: TGTGCCAGCAGCGTAGCTACTGGTGACACTCAGAGAGGCTACACCTTC. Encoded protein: CASSVATGDTQRGYTF.

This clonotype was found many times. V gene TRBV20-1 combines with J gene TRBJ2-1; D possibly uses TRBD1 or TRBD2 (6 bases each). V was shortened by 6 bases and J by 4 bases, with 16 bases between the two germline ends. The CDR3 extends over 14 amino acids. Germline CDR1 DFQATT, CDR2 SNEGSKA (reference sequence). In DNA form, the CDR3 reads TGCAGTGCCAAGGAGGGGGAGAGATACAATGAGCAGTTCTTC. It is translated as CSAKEGERYNEQFF.

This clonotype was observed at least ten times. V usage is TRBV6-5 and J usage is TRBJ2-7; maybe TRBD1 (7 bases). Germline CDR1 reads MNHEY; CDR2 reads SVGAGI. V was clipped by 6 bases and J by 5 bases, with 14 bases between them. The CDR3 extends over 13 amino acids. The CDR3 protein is CASSLTGEDEQYF. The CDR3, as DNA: TGTGCCAGCAGCCTCACAGGGGAGGACGAGCAGTACTTC.

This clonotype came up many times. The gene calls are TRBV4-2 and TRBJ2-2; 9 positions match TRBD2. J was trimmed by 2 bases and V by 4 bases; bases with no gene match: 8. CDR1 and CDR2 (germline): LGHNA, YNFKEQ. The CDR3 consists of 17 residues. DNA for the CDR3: TGTGCCAGCAGCCGCGACCTAGCGGGGCTTAACACCGGGGAGCTGTTTTTT. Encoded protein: CASSRDLAGLNTGELFF.

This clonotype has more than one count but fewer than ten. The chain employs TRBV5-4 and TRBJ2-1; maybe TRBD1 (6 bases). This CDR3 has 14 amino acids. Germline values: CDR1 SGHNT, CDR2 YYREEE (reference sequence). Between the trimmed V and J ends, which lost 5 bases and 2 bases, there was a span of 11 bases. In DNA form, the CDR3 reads TGTGCCAGCAGGTGGGGGCCAACCTACAATGAGCAGTTCTTC. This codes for CASRWGPTYNEQFF.

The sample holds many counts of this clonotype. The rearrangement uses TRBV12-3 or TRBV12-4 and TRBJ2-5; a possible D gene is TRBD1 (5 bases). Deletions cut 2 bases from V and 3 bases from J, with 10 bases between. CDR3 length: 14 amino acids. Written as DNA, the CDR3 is TGTGCCAGCAGTTTACAAGGGGCCAAAGAGACCCAGTACTTC. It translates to CASSLQGAKETQYF.

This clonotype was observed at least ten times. For the CDR3, the DNA is TGCAGCGTTGATCACGGAAACACCATATATTTT. It codes for CSVDHGNTIYF. V is TRBV29-1 and J is TRBJ1-3; no firm D call. CDR3 length: 11 residues. Germline V gene data show CDR1 as SQVTM and CDR2 as ANQGSEA. Trimming left V 3 bases short and J 4 bases short, with 4 bases between.

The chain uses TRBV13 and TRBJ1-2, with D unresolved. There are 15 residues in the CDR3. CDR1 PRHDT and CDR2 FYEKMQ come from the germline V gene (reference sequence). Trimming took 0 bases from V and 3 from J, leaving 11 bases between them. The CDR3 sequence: CASSLGRSPYYGYTF. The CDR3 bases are TGTGCCAGCAGCTTAGGCCGCAGCCCCTACTATGGCTACACCTTC.

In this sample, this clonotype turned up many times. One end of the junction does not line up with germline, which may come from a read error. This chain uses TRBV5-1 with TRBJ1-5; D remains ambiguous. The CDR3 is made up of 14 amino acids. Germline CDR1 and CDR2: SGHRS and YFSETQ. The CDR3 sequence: CASSPDRSHQPQHF. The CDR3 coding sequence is TGCGCCAGCAGCCCCGACCGTAGCCATCAGCCCCAGCATTTT.

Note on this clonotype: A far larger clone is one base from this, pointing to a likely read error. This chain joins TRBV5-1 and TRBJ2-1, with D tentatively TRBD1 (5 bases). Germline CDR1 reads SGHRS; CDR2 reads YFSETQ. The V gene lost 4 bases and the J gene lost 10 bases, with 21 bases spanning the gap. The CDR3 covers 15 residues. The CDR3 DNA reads TGCGCCAGCAGCCCCAGGCCATCGGACACCTACGAGCAGTTCTTC. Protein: CASSPRPSDTYEQFF.